These 28 T cell receptor beta chains were sequenced from one sample in a study of CD8 T cells in ankylosing spondylitis. TCRdb itself ran the 5' RACE reads through MiXCR, one entry per CDR3 protein. This repertoire shows a few hundred thousand distinct CDR3 sequences, over 15% found once; its top ten account for roughly 34%. The source material was blood, either unsorted or a sorted T cell fraction (not recorded which). All receptors derive from a male donor with ankylosing spondylitis or in good health (not recorded which).

This sequence joins TRBV7-6 and TRBJ2-5, with 8 bases fitting TRBD1. The CDR3 runs 14 residues. Germline V gene data show CDR1 as SGHVS and CDR2 as FNYEAQ. With V trimmed by 5 bases and J by 5 bases, 7 bases remained unmatched. The CDR3 loop reads CASSPRDRSETQYF. Written as DNA, the CDR3 is TGTGCCAGCAGCCCTCGGGACAGGTCGGAGACCCAGTACTTC. The entire variable domain, with the rest obtained from reference TRBV7-6 and TRBJ2-5, is as follows: GAGVSQSPRYKVTKRGQDVALRCDPISGHVSLYWYRQALGQGPEFLTYFNYEAQQDKSGLPNDRFSAERPEGSISTLTIQRTEQRDSAMYRCASSPRDRSETQYFGPGTRLLVL.

There are many counts of this clonotype. The rearrangement uses TRBV15 and TRBJ2-2; TRBD1 agrees at 9 bases. This CDR3 has 18 amino acids. Trimming at V came to 0 bases and at J to 3 bases, leaving 8 bases not matched to a gene. Germline lookup yields CDR1 LNHNV and CDR2 YYDKDF (reference sequence). The CDR3 is CATSRDRDRVVDTGELFF. In DNA form, the CDR3 reads TGTGCCACCAGCAGAGATCGGGACAGGGTGGTAGACACCGGGGAGCTGTTTTTT. The variable domain in full, completed from reference TRBV15 and TRBJ2-2, reads DAMVIQNPRYQVTQFGKPVTLSCSQTLNHNVMYWYQQKSSQAPKLLFHYYDKDFNNEADTPDNFQSRRPNTSFCFLDIRSPGLGDTAMYLCATSRDRDRVVDTGELFFGEGSRLTVL.

This clonotype was counted between two and nine times. The V call is TRBV15, the J call TRBJ2-1; 8 nucleotides line up with TRBD1. Germline V lookup: CDR1 LNHNV, CDR2 YYDKDF (reference sequence). The CDR3 is 16 amino acids. Trimming removed 4 bases from V and 0 bases from J; junction bases left unmatched: 5. The CDR3 DNA sequence: TGTGCCACCAGCAAGGACAGGGCGGCCTCCTACAATGAGCAGTTCTTC. It translates to CATSKDRAASYNEQFF. Together with reference TRBV15 and TRBJ2-1, the CDR3 gives the full variable domain: DAMVIQNPRYQVTQFGKPVTLSCSQTLNHNVMYWYQQKSSQAPKLLFHYYDKDFNNEADTPDNFQSRRPNTSFCFLDIRSPGLGDTAMYLCATSKDRAASYNEQFFGPGTRLTVL.

This clonotype was counted at least ten times. The V and J genes are TRBV10-2 and TRBJ2-7, with 11 nucleotides matching TRBD2. The V gene's germline CDR1 is WSHSY and CDR2 SAAADI. The length of the CDR3 is 16 residues. V shed 3 bases, J shed 3 bases, and the junction held 7 bases outside the gene matches. CDR3 in DNA: TGCGCCAGCAGTGATAGCGGGAGGGCCTCAGGCTACGAGCAGTACTTC. Its protein product is CASSDSGRASGYEQYF.

This clonotype was counted ten times or more. The chain employs TRBV5-1 and TRBJ2-1, with D perhaps matching TRBD1 (5 bases). V shed 4 bases and J shed 9 bases, with 20 bases lying between them. Germline CDR1 is SGHRS and CDR2 is YFSETQ. The CDR3 totals 15 residues. CDR3 region: CASSHDRVPLTEQFF. The CDR3 nucleotides are TGCGCCAGCAGCCACGACAGAGTCCCCTTAACTGAGCAGTTCTTC.

This chain joins TRBV2 and TRBJ2-1; TRBD1 is a possible D gene (6 bases). Trimming cost V 10 bases and J 8 bases, with 24 bases left between them. CDR1 is SNHLY and CDR2 is FYNNEI in the germline V gene. The CDR3 sequence is 15 residues long. CDR3 bases: TGTGCCATCTTGGGGCAGGGGCGACAAAGGGATGAGCAGTTCTTC. It is translated as CAILGQGRQRDEQFF.

This clonotype has a single count. The chain is built from TRBV29-1 and TRBJ2-5; the D call may be TRBD1 or TRBD2 (5 bases each). The CDR3 extends over 11 amino acids. V shed 3 bases and J shed 7 bases, with 9 bases lying between them. Germline V gene lookup returns CDR1 SQVTM and CDR2 ANQGSEA. As DNA, the CDR3 is TGCAGCGTTGATGAGGGACCGACCCAGTACTTC. It codes for CSVDEGPTQYF.

This clonotype was recorded a few times. V usage is TRBV6-1 and J usage is TRBJ2-3, with 11 bases that match TRBD2. V shed 5 bases and J 5 bases; nucleotides not matched to a gene: 6. CDR1 is MNHNS and CDR2 is SASEGT in the germline V gene. The CDR3 runs 15 residues. The CDR3, as DNA: TGTGCCAGCAGTACACTAGCGGGAGTAGGAGATACGCAGTATTTT. Translating it yields CASSTLAGVGDTQYF.

This clonotype has just one count. The CDR3 sequence is CSARTGLDNEQFF. In DNA form, the CDR3 reads TGCAGTGCTAGAACGGGCCTTGACAATGAGCAGTTCTTC. The chain uses TRBV20-1 and TRBJ2-1; D unclear. The CDR3 covers 13 residues. The germline gives CDR1 DFQATT, CDR2 SNEGSKA (reference sequence). The V end was cut by 2 bases, the J end by 5 bases, with 10 bases between.

In this sample, this clonotype turned up a few times. The chain combines TRBV29-1 with TRBJ1-1; D perhaps matches TRBD1 (5 bases). Germline CDR1 is SQVTM and CDR2 is ANQGSEA. V was pared by 5 bases and J by 0 bases, with 7 bases between. CDR3 length: 12 residues. CDR3 loop: CSVRGLNTEAFF. The CDR3 nucleotides read TGCAGCGTTCGGGGCCTGAACACTGAAGCTTTCTTT.

Only a few counts were recorded for this clonotype. The genes are TRBV7-9 and TRBJ1-1; 7 bases fit TRBD1. Trimming took 2 bases from V and 0 from J; bases not matched to a gene: 3. CDR1 and CDR2 (germline): SEHNR, FQNEAQ (reference sequence). The CDR3 consists of 15 residues. The CDR3: CASSLRGPLNTEAFF. The CDR3 region has the DNA TGTGCCAGCAGCTTAAGGGGGCCTCTGAACACTGAAGCTTTCTTT.

A few counts support this clonotype. V and J are TRBV6-1 and TRBJ1-5; TRBD1 aligns across 8 bases. From germline, CDR1 is MNHNS and CDR2 SASEGT. V lost 3 bases, J lost 2 bases, and 3 bases stayed unmatched. The CDR3 loop spans 15 amino acids. The CDR3 region has the DNA TGTGCCAGCAGTGACACAGGGGGAGGCAATCAGCCCCAGCATTTT. This gives the protein CASSDTGGGNQPQHF.

This clonotype has a handful of counts. V gene TRBV9 combines with J gene TRBJ2-7, with 10 bases matching TRBD1. The J segment lost 3 bases and the V segment lost 0 bases, leaving 0 bases of the junction unmatched. The CDR3 has 14 amino acids. Germline values: CDR1 SGDLS, CDR2 YYNGEE. CDR3 nucleotides: TGTGCCAGCAGCGTAGGGGACAGGGGCTACGAGCAGTACTTC. Its protein is CASSVGDRGYEQYF.

This clonotype came up once. The CDR3 DNA reads TGTGCCAGCAGCCAAAAACCGGGACTAGCGGGATGGGAGCAGTACTTC. This sequence encodes CASSQKPGLAGWEQYF. V is TRBV7-9 and J is TRBJ2-7; TRBD2 matches 13 bases. Germline V gene lookup returns CDR1 SEHNR and CDR2 FQNEAQ (reference sequence). The CDR3 extends over 16 amino acids. V lost 5 bases to trimming and J lost 7 bases; unmatched junction nucleotides: 11.

The chain joins TRBV3-1 to TRBJ2-2, with TRBD2 matching over 10 bases. Germline values: CDR1 LGHDT, CDR2 YNNKEL (reference sequence). The CDR3 has 15 amino acids. Trimming at V came to 3 bases and at J to 4 bases, leaving 2 bases not matched to a gene. This CDR3 reads CASSHSGRPTGELFF. Written as DNA, the CDR3 is TGTGCCAGCAGCCATAGCGGGAGGCCCACCGGGGAGCTGTTTTTT.

The chain combines TRBV12-3 or TRBV12-4 with TRBJ2-1; possible D gene TRBD1, 5 bases. This CDR3 has 14 residues. V lost 6 bases to trimming and J lost 10 bases, with 19 bases between them. CDR3 residues: CASSYAGPVGEQFF. CDR3 nucleotide sequence: TGTGCCAGCAGCTATGCAGGGCCGGTGGGCGAGCAGTTCTTC.

The chain combines TRBV4-1 with TRBJ2-1, with D unclear. V gave up 0 bases and J gave up 3 bases, with 9 bases separating them. The length of the CDR3 is 15 residues. In germline, CDR1 is MGHRA, CDR2 YSYEKL. The CDR3 here is CASSQDKASYNEQFF. The CDR3, as DNA: TGCGCCAGCAGCCAAGATAAGGCCAGCTACAATGAGCAGTTCTTC.

J is TRBJ2-1 and V is TRBV25-1; unclear D gene. The germline V gene encodes CDR1 MGHDK and CDR2 SYGVNS. CDR3 length: 13 amino acids. Trimming pared 0 bases from V and 8 bases from J, leaving 8 bases between. Here the CDR3 reads CASSEYSTDEQFF. Written as DNA, the CDR3 is TGTGCCAGCAGTGAATATTCGACGGATGAGCAGTTCTTC.

The rearrangement joins TRBV19 to TRBJ2-1; 11 bases match TRBD2. The CDR3 sequence is 15 residues long. The V and J ends lost 3 bases and 3 bases, in that order; junction bases with no gene match: 1. Germline loops: CDR1 LNHDA, CDR2 SQIVND (reference sequence). CDR3 loop: CASSMGTSGYNEQFF. CDR3 nucleotides: TGTGCCAGTAGTATGGGGACTAGCGGCTACAATGAGCAGTTCTTC. The variable domain in full, completed from reference TRBV19 and TRBJ2-1, reads DGGITQSPKYLFRKEGQNVTLSCEQNLNHDAMYWYRQDPGQGLRLIYYSQIVNDFQKGDIAEGYSVSREKKESFPLTVTSAQKNPTAFYLCASSMGTSGYNEQFFGPGTRLTVL.

V usage is TRBV7-3 and J usage is TRBJ1-1; no clear D. The germline V gene encodes CDR1 SGHTA and CDR2 FQGTGA. V shed 6 bases and J shed 0 bases, with 11 bases lying between them. This CDR3 region has 14 residues. Here the CDR3 DNA reads TGTGCCAGCAGGCCCACGGGAATGAACACTGAAGCTTTCTTT. Translated, it gives CASRPTGMNTEAFF.

This clonotype was observed a few times. The chain is built from TRBV3-1 and TRBJ2-7; D gene uncertain. Looked up from germline, CDR1 is LGHDT and CDR2 is YNNKEL (reference sequence). CDR3 length equals 15 residues. V shed 5 bases and J shed 3 bases, with 17 bases lying between them. CDR3 in amino acids: CASSFTWSRNYEQYF. The CDR3 nucleotides read TGTGCCAGCAGCTTTACCTGGTCAAGGAACTACGAGCAGTACTTC.

The chain uses TRBV6-5 and TRBJ2-3; TRBD1 is a possible D gene (6 bases). Germline V gives CDR1 MNHEY, CDR2 SVGAGI. The CDR3 runs to 13 residues. The germline V and J ends were trimmed by 2 bases and 4 bases, with 7 bases remaining between them. The CDR3 nucleotides are TGTGCCAGCAGTTACCCAGGGGCAGATACGCAGTATTTT. Its translation: CASSYPGADTQYF.

This clonotype came up a few times. The CDR3 here is CSARGAGLPLFEQYF. For the CDR3, the DNA is TGCAGTGCTAGGGGCGCGGGACTCCCCCTTTTTGAGCAGTACTTC. The chain uses TRBV20-1 and TRBJ2-7; D possibly corresponds to TRBD2 (6 bases). The CDR3 totals 15 residues. The V end was cut by 3 bases, the J end by 7 bases, with 22 bases between. In germline, CDR1 is DFQATT, CDR2 SNEGSKA (reference sequence).

This chain links TRBV5-6 with TRBJ1-1; D call uncertain. The CDR3 loop spans 11 amino acids. Germline CDR1 is SGHDT and CDR2 is YYEEEE. V gave up 4 bases and J gave up 5 bases, with 6 bases separating them. In nucleotides, the CDR3 is TGTGCCAGCAGCCTGAGGACTGAAGCTTTCTTT. It yields the protein CASSLRTEAFF.

The table lists this clonotype with a few counts. The chain has TRBV7-9 and TRBJ2-3, with 7 bases aligning to TRBD1. The V gene end was trimmed by 8 bases and the J gene end by 5 bases; junction bases not matched to a gene: 7. Germline loops: CDR1 SEHNR, CDR2 FQNEAQ (reference sequence). The CDR3 extends over 13 amino acids. The CDR3 protein is CASGRQGEDTQYF. CDR3 nucleotide sequence: TGTGCCAGCGGTCGACAGGGAGAAGATACGCAGTATTTT.

This chain connects TRBV6-2 or TRBV6-3 to TRBJ1-1, with D unclear. V lost 5 bases and J 4 bases, leaving 14 bases between the germline ends. The CDR3 is 14 residues long. The germline gives CDR1 MNHEY, CDR2 SVGEGT. The CDR3 sequence: CASSDHMTGTEAFF. The DNA of the CDR3 is TGTGCCAGCAGTGACCACATGACGGGCACTGAAGCTTTCTTT.

The gene calls are TRBV5-1 and TRBJ2-7, with 10 bases identical to TRBD2. The length of the CDR3 is 15 residues. Looked up from germline, CDR1 is SGHRS and CDR2 is YFSETQ. Trimming removed 5 bases from V and 5 bases from J; junction bases left unmatched: 10. CDR3 region: CASSYSSGSFDEQYF. In nucleotides, the CDR3 is TGCGCCAGCAGTTACTCTAGCGGGAGCTTCGACGAGCAGTACTTC. The full variable domain, with the rest looked up from reference TRBV5-1 and TRBJ2-7, is KAGVTQTPRYLIKTRGQQVTLSCSPISGHRSVSWYQQTPGQGLQFLFEYFSETQRNKGNFPGRFSGRQFSNSRSEMNVSTLELGDSALYLCASSYSSGSFDEQYFGPGTRLTVT.

Many counts were recorded for this clonotype. The chain is built from TRBV4-1 and TRBJ1-1, with D unresolved. V was clipped by 6 bases and J by 0 bases, with 8 bases between them. Germline V gene lookup returns CDR1 MGHRA and CDR2 YSYEKL. This CDR3 is built from 13 residues. The CDR3 nucleotides read TGCGCCAGCAGGGCCGAGATGAACACTGAAGCTTTCTTT. Translated, it gives CASRAEMNTEAFF.